These 27 T cell receptor beta chains originate from one sample sequenced in a study of cytomegalovirus exposure and HLA in healthy donors. Use of 60 Vbeta and 13 Jbeta primers characterized the PCR. This table comes from immunoSEQ multiplex PCR, and its TCRdb copy is limited to in-frame clones, with some not included. The table includes 110,000 or so clones, 70% to 80% detected once. The sequenced material came from PBMCs. The origin of the receptors is a woman in her forties or fifties in good health and CMV-seropositive.

The chain couples TRBV19 to TRBJ2-1; D uncertain. The germline V gene has CDR1 LNHDA and CDR2 SQIVND (reference sequence). This CDR3 is built from 15 residues. V lost 3 bases and J 8 bases, leaving 17 bases between the germline ends. DNA for the CDR3: TGTGCCAGTAGTATTACCCTCATTAACCAGTATGAGCAGTTCTTC. It is translated as CASSITLINQYEQFF.

The rearrangement uses TRBV5-1 and TRBJ1-1; D unclear. There are 14 residues in the CDR3. With 0 bases removed from V and 2 bases from J, the gap between germline ends came to 8 bases. CDR1 and CDR2 from the germline V gene are SGHRS and YFSETQ. CDR3 nucleotide sequence: TGCGCCAGCAGCTTGGGACACGCAAACACTGAAGCTTTCTTT. Its protein product is CASSLGHANTEAFF.

This clone was observed a handful of times. The chain is built from TRBV30 and TRBJ1-1; tentatively, D is TRBD1 (5 bases). The CDR3 extends over 18 amino acids. Trimming shortened V by 4 bases and J by 1 base, and 25 bases separated the two germline ends. Looked up from germline, CDR1 is GTSNPN and CDR2 is SVGIG (reference sequence). The CDR3 loop is CAWTTRVGALGPNTEAFF. CDR3 bases: TGTGCCTGGACCACCCGGGTAGGGGCATTGGGCCCGAACACTGAAGCTTTCTTT. The entire variable domain, with the rest obtained from reference TRBV30 and TRBJ1-1, is as follows: SQTIHQWPATLVQPVGSPLSLECTVEGTSNPNLYWYRQAAGRGLQLLFYSVGIGQISSEVPQNLSASRPQDRQFILSSKKLLLSDSGFYLCAWTTRVGALGPNTEAFFGQGTRLTVV.

The chain is built from TRBV6-5 and TRBJ1-1, with TRBD1 matching 7 bases. The length of the CDR3 is 14 residues. J was trimmed by 5 bases and V by 2 bases; bases with no gene match: 5. Germline V lookup: CDR1 MNHEY, CDR2 SVGAGI. DNA for the CDR3: TGTGCCAGCAGTTACCGGGACAGTCGGACTGAAGCTTTCTTT. Translated: CASSYRDSRTEAFF.

V usage is TRBV6-1 and J usage is TRBJ1-5; D is unclear. This CDR3 has 13 amino acids. CDR1 is MNHNS, CDR2 SASEGT, per germline. Trimming removed 2 bases at V and 10 bases at J, with 12 bases between. The CDR3 nucleotides read TGTGCCAGCAGTGAAACCTCCAGCGGACCCCAGCATTTT. Its translation is CASSETSSGPQHF.

The J gene is TRBJ2-1, the V gene TRBV11-2, with D possibly being TRBD1 (6 bases). V was cut by 4 bases and J by 8 bases, with 15 bases left in between. The CDR3 length is 14 residues. Germline CDR1 reads SGHAT; CDR2 reads FQNNGV. CDR3 sequence: CASSYLSAGDEQFF. CDR3 nucleotide sequence: TGTGCCAGCAGCTACTTATCAGCAGGGGATGAGCAGTTCTTC.

This rearrangement joins TRBV5-4 to TRBJ1-1; D remains unclear. From germline, CDR1 is SGHNT and CDR2 YYREEE (reference sequence). The CDR3 is 16 residues long. The germline V and J ends were trimmed by 3 bases and 1 base, with 16 bases remaining between them. This CDR3 reads CASSSPVGPKNTEAFF. The CDR3 DNA is TGTGCCAGCAGCTCCCCCGTGGGCCCAAAGAACACTGAAGCTTTCTTT.

The chain employs TRBV2 and TRBJ2-5; D uncertain. This CDR3 contains 11 residues. Germline CDR1 reads SNHLY; CDR2 reads FYNNEI. V was pared by 3 bases and J by 3 bases, with 2 bases between. The CDR3 nucleotides read TGTGCCAGCAGTGACGAAGAGACCCAGTACTTC. Translating gives CASSDEETQYF.

This clone was observed a few times. This rearrangement joins TRBV4-2 to TRBJ2-5; no clear D. V gave up 2 bases and J gave up 4 bases, with 11 bases separating them. The CDR3 contains 14 residues. The germline CDR1 and CDR2 sequences are LGHNA and YNFKEQ. The CDR3 nucleotides are TGTGCCAGCAGCCAACTTTCGTCGGGAGAGACCCAGTACTTC. Translating it yields CASSQLSSGETQYF.

The gene calls are TRBV7-3 and TRBJ1-1; tentative D call: TRBD1 (5 bases). The CDR3 covers 14 residues. The V gene lost 4 bases and the J gene lost 4 bases, with 13 bases spanning the gap. CDR1 and CDR2 (germline): SGHTA, FQGTGA. The CDR3, as DNA: TGTGCCAGCAGCTACTCCGGGGGGACCACTGAAGCTTTCTTT. Protein product: CASSYSGGTTEAFF.

CDR3 amino acids: CASSEWGEWETQYF. CDR3 DNA: TGTGCCAGCAGTGAATGGGGGGAATGGGAGACCCAGTACTTC. V usage is TRBV6-1 and J usage is TRBJ2-5; TRBD2 is a possible D gene (6 bases). Germline V CDR1 and CDR2: MNHNS, SASEGT. This CDR3 spans 14 amino acids. V was cut by 2 bases and J by 5 bases, with 12 bases left in between.

This clone has a handful of counts. The V gene is TRBV6-5, the J gene TRBJ1-1; 8 bases line up with TRBD1. CDR3 size: 13 residues. J gave up 6 bases and V 5 bases, and 5 bases lay outside the gene matches. Germline V gene sequence: CDR1 MNHEY, CDR2 SVGAGI. In DNA form, the CDR3 reads TGTGCCAGCAGTCAGACAGGGGAACCTGAAGCTTTCTTT. Translated, it gives CASSQTGEPEAFF.

This clone was detected only a few times. J is TRBJ1-5 and V is TRBV30; a possible D gene is TRBD1 (5 bases). There are 16 residues in the CDR3. Trimming cost V 2 bases and J 7 bases, with 21 bases left between them. Germline V gene sequence: CDR1 GTSNPN, CDR2 SVGIG (reference sequence). The CDR3 DNA is TGTGCCTGGAGTTGGGGAGGAGGGGCTTCGAACCAGCCCCAGCATTTT. Residues: CAWSWGGGASNQPQHF. The full variable domain, its missing parts supplied by reference TRBV30 and TRBJ1-5, is SQTIHQWPATLVQPVGSPLSLECTVEGTSNPNLYWYRQAAGRGLQLLFYSVGIGQISSEVPQNLSASRPQDRQFILSSKKLLLSDSGFYLCAWSWGGGASNQPQHFGDGTRLSIL.

The chain combines TRBV5-1 with TRBJ1-1, with D maybe TRBD1 (6 bases). The CDR3 is made up of 14 amino acids. V gave up 7 bases and J gave up 0 bases, with 13 bases separating them. The germline V gene encodes CDR1 SGHRS and CDR2 YFSETQ. The CDR3 spells CASGLQGLNTEAFF. CDR3 DNA: TGCGCCAGCGGATTACAGGGTCTGAACACTGAAGCTTTCTTT.

This chain uses TRBV11-2 with TRBJ1-4; 10 nucleotides match TRBD1. Germline CDR1 is SGHAT and CDR2 is FQNNGV. The CDR3 has 14 amino acids. Losses at the gene ends were 5 bases for V and 5 bases for J; bases not matched to a gene: 2. CDR3 nucleotide sequence: TGTGCCAGCAGCGCGGACAGGGGGAATGAAAAACTGTTTTTT. This gives the protein CASSADRGNEKLFF.

The chain employs TRBV30 and TRBJ2-3; 7 bases are a match to TRBD2. V lost 2 bases, J lost 4 bases, and 6 bases stayed unmatched. CDR1 GTSNPN and CDR2 SVGIG come from the germline V gene (reference sequence). CDR3 length: 14 residues. CDR3 sequence: CAWSPGSGSDTQYF. CDR3 nucleotide sequence: TGTGCCTGGAGTCCCGGTAGCGGGTCAGATACGCAGTATTTT.

CDR3: CASSQVTGSKNEKLFF. For the CDR3, the DNA is TGTGCCAGCAGCCAAGTCACAGGCTCAAAGAATGAAAAACTGTTTTTT. V and J are TRBV14 and TRBJ1-4; possible D gene TRBD1, 5 bases. The CDR3 spans 16 residues. Per germline, CDR1 SGHDN and CDR2 FVKESK. Trimming pared 1 base from V and 5 bases from J, leaving 14 bases between. The variable domain in full, completed from reference TRBV14 and TRBJ1-4, reads EAGVTQFPSHSVIEKGQTVTLRCDPISGHDNLYWYRRVMGKEIKFLLHFVKESKQDESGMPNNRFLAERTGGTYSTLKVQPAELEDSGVYFCASSQVTGSKNEKLFFGSGTQLSVL.

V usage is TRBV5-5 and J usage is TRBJ2-5; 7 bases map to TRBD1. This CDR3 is 14 amino acids long. Germline V gene lookup returns CDR1 SGHKS and CDR2 YYEKEE (reference sequence). After removal of 4 bases from V and 4 bases from J, the junction contained 7 bases not matched to a gene. CDR3 DNA: TGTGCCAGCAGCCCAACAGGGGCGGGAGAGACCCAGTACTTC. Translating gives CASSPTGAGETQYF.

The chain has TRBV28 and TRBJ2-2; no definite D call. CDR3 size: 14 residues. The germline V and J ends were trimmed by 3 bases and 7 bases, with 12 bases remaining between them. Germline V gene sequence: CDR1 MDHEN, CDR2 SYDVKM. The CDR3, as DNA: TGTGCCAGCAGTTTCCCGACATACAACGGGGAGCTGTTTTTT. Translated: CASSFPTYNGELFF.

The chain links TRBV6-6 to TRBJ1-2; D might be TRBD1 (6 bases). Per the germline V gene, CDR1 is MNHNY and CDR2 is SVGAGI (reference sequence). The CDR3 runs 13 residues. The V end lost 9 bases, the J end lost 1 base, and 12 bases lay between the germline ends. As DNA, the CDR3 is TGTGCCAGTCTGGACAGCCTTAACTATGGCTACACCTTC. It translates to CASLDSLNYGYTF.

This chain uses TRBV7-2 with TRBJ2-7; D unclear. CDR1 and CDR2 (germline): SGHTA, FQGNSA. Trimming left V 1 base short and J 1 base short, with 5 bases between. This CDR3 region has 13 residues. The CDR3 nucleotides read TGTGCCAGCAGCTTAGACATGTCCTACGAGCAGTACTTC. This gives the protein CASSLDMSYEQYF.

A few counts support this clone. This chain uses TRBV7-9 with TRBJ2-7; 7 nucleotides agree with TRBD1. Looked up from germline, CDR1 is SEHNR and CDR2 is FQNEAQ (reference sequence). CDR3 length equals 13 residues. The junction had 5 bases not matched to a gene; V was cut back by 5 bases and J by 4 bases. CDR3 region: CASSTGQSYEQYF. The CDR3 DNA is TGTGCCAGCAGCACGGGACAGTCGTACGAGCAGTACTTC.

The chain combines TRBV5-4 with TRBJ2-7, with D tentatively TRBD1 (5 bases). From germline, CDR1 is SGHNT and CDR2 YYREEE (reference sequence). V lost 3 bases, J lost 1 base, and 17 bases lay in between. This CDR3 contains 16 residues. CDR3 protein: CASSSTSSRQSYEQYF. The CDR3 DNA follows: TGTGCCAGCAGCTCCACAAGTTCCAGACAGTCCTACGAGCAGTACTTC.

Note on this clone: This same CDR3 is encoded by further DNA sequences in the sample. The chain's CDR3 is CASSLAGTGDEQYF. CDR3 DNA sequence: TGTGCCAGCAGCTTAGCCGGGACAGGGGACGAGCAGTACTTC. The genes are TRBV7-9 and TRBJ2-7; 10 bases align to TRBD1. Germline V gene data show CDR1 as SEHNR and CDR2 as FQNEAQ (reference sequence). Trimming at V came to 0 bases and at J to 5 bases, leaving 1 base not matched to a gene. There are 14 residues in the CDR3.

This chain uses TRBV7-2 with TRBJ2-7, with 12 nucleotides matching TRBD2. The trim removed 5 bases at V and 0 bases at J, leaving 2 bases unmatched. Germline V gene data show CDR1 as SGHTA and CDR2 as FQGNSA. The CDR3 is 15 residues long. CDR3 DNA sequence: TGTGCCAGCAGCAAGACTAGCGGGAGCTCCTACGAGCAGTACTTC. Residues: CASSKTSGSSYEQYF.

This clone has only a few counts. The gene calls are TRBV28 and TRBJ1-4; D uncertain. The V end lost 3 bases, the J end lost 3 bases, and 8 bases lay between the germline ends. The germline CDR1 and CDR2 sequences are MDHEN and SYDVKM. The CDR3 spans 14 residues. Written as DNA, the CDR3 is TGTGCCAGCAGTTTCCAGTTTTCTAATGAAAAACTGTTTTTT. It codes for CASSFQFSNEKLFF.

This clone was seen a few times. The chain joins TRBV5-1 to TRBJ2-7; 9 nucleotides match TRBD1. V shed 0 bases and J 6 bases; nucleotides not matched to a gene: 4. Germline CDR1 reads SGHRS; CDR2 reads YFSETQ. This CDR3 region has 14 residues. The CDR3 loop reads CASSLGTGVGEQYF. CDR3 sequence (DNA): TGCGCCAGCAGCTTGGGGACAGGGGTAGGCGAGCAGTACTTC.